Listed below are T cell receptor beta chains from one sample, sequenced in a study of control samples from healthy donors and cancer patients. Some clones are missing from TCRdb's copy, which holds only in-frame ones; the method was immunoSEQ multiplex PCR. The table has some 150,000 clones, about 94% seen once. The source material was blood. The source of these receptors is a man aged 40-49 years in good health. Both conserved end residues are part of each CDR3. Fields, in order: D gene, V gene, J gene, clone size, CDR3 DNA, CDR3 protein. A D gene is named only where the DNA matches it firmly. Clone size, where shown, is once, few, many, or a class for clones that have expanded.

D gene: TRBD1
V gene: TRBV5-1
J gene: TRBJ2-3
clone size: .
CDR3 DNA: TGCGCCAGCAGCTTGCCAGGGGGTTTAACAGATACGCAGTATTTT
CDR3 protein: CASSLPGGLTDTQYF

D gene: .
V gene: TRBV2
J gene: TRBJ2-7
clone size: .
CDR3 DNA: TGTGCCAGCAGTGATAGTCGGACCTCCTACGAGCAGTACTTC
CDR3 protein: CASSDSRTSYEQYF

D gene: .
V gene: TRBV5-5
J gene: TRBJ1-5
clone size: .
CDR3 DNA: TGTGCCAGCAGCTTGGCCGGAGATGGTCTGCCCCAGCATTTT
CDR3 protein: CASSLAGDGLPQHF

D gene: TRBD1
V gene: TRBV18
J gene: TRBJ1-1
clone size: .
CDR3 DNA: TGTGCCAGCTCACTCAATACAGGGGGCTCTGAAGCTTTCTTT
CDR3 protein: CASSLNTGGSEAFF

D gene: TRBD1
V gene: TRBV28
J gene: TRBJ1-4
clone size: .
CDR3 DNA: TGTGCCAGCAGGGATGACAGGGTGAGGAATGAAAAACTGTTTTTT
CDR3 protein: CASRDDRVRNEKLFF

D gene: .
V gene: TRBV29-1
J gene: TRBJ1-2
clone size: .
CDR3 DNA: TGCAGCGTTGGTCACCGCCAAGCTACCGGCTACACCTTC
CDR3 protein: CSVGHRQATGYTF

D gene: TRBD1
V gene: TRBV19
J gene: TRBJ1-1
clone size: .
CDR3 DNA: TGTGCCAGTAGTCCCAACCGGGGACAGGGAGCTTTCTTT
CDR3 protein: CASSPNRGQGAFF

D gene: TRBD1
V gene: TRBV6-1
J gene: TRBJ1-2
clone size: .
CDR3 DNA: TGTGCCAGCAGTGAAGGTTGGACAGGGGGGTATGGCTACACCTTC
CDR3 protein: CASSEGWTGGYGYTF

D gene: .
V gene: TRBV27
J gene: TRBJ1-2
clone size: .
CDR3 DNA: TGTGCCAGCAGCTCTAACGCGGGACACGACTATGGCTACACCTTC
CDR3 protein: CASSSNAGHDYGYTF

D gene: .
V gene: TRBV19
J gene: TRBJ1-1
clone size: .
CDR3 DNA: TGTGCCAGTACCATGGGGGTAGCTGAAGCTTTCTTT
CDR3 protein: CASTMGVAEAFF

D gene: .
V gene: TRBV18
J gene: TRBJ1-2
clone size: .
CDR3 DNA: TGTGCCAGCTCACCGGGACACTTGTTGGGCTATGGCTACACCTTC
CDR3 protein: CASSPGHLLGYGYTF

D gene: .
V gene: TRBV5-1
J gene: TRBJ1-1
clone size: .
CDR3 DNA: TGCGCCAGCAGCTTGGTGGTCAGGGACACTGAAGCTTTCTTT
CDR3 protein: CASSLVVRDTEAFF

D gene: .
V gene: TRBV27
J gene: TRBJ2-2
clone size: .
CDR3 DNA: TGTGCCAGCTCAAGACAGCCCGGGACCGGGGAGCTGTTTTTT
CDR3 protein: CASSRQPGTGELFF

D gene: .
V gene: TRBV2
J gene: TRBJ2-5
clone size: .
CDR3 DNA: TGTGCCAGCAGTGATGCTGGACTAGGGGGGGAGACCCAGTACTTC
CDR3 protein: CASSDAGLGGETQYF

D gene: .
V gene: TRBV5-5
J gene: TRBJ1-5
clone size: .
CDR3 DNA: TGTGCCAGCAGCTTGATAGAACAGCGTAGCAATCAGCCCCAGCATTTT
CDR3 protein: CASSLIEQRSNQPQHF

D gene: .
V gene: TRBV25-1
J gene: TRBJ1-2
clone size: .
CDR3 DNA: TGTGCGACCTCTCGAACAGGCCGCTATGGCTACACCTTC
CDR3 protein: CATSRTGRYGYTF

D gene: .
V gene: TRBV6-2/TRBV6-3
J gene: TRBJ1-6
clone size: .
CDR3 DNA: TGTGCCAGCAGTTATCCTTCACCCCTCCACTTT
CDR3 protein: CASSYPSPLHF

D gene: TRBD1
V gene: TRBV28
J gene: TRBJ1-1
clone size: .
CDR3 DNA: TGTGCCAGCAGGGGACAGGTTCAGGGCACTGAAGCTTTCTTT
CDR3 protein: CASRGQVQGTEAFF

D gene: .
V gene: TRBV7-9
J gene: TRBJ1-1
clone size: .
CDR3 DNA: TGTGCCAGCAGCTTAGGAGGGGTCAGGAACACTGAAGCTTTCTTT
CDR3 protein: CASSLGGVRNTEAFF

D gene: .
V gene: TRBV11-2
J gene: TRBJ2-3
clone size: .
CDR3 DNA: TGTGCCAGCAGCCCCCTCATGGCAGATACGCAGTATTTT
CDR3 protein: CASSPLMADTQYF

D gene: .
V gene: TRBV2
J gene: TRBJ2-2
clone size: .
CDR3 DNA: TGTGCCAGCAGTTACAGTACCGGGGAGCTGTTTTTT
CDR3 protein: CASSYSTGELFF

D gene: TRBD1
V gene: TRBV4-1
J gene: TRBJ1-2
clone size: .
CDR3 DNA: TGCGCCAGCAGCCAAGATCCGACAGGGGTGATTAACTATGGCTACACCTTC
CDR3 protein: CASSQDPTGVINYGYTF

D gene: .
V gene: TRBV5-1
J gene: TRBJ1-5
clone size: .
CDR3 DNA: TGCGCCAGCAGCTTGGTTCCCGGCCAGCCCCAGCATTTT
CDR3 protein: CASSLVPGQPQHF

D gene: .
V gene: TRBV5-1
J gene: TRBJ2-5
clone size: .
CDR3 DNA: TGCGCCAGCAGCTTGGTGGGGGGCGCGGGGCAAGAGACCCAGTACTTC
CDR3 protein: CASSLVGGAGQETQYF

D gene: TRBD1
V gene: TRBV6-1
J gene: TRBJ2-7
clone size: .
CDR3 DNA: TGTGCCAGCAGTGGTTTCGACAGGGGGCTATCCTACGAGCAGTACTTC
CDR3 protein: CASSGFDRGLSYEQYF

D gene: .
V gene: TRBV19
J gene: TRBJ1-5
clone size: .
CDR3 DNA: TGTGCCAGTAGTAGGGGCCAGGGCATCAATCAGCCCCAGCATTTT
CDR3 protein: CASSRGQGINQPQHF

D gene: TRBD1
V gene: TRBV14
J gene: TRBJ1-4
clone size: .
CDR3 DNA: TGTGCCAGCAGTCTGGGACAGGGTAGTAGAAAACTGTTTTTT
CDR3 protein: CASSLGQGSRKLFF

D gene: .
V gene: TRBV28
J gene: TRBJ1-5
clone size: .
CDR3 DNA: TGTGCCAGCCGGGGAACAGGACATCAGCCCCAGCATTTT
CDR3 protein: CASRGTGHQPQHF

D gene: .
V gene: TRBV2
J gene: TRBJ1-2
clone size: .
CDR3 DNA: TGTGCCAGCAGTGAGGCGGCCGGATATTATGGCTACACCTTC
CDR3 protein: CASSEAAGYYGYTF

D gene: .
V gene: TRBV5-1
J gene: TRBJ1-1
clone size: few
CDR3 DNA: TGCGCCAGCAGCCGAGGACAAACCTCACTCACGGGTGAAGCTTTCTTT
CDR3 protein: CASSRGQTSLTGEAFF

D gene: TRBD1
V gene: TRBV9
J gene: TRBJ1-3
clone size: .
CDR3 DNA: TGTGCCAGCAGCCCAAGATTGACAGGGGGTACTGGAAACACCATATATTTT
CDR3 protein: CASSPRLTGGTGNTIYF

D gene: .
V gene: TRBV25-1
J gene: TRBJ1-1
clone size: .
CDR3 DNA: TGTGCCAGCAGGGGAGTTATTAACACTGAAGCTTTCTTT
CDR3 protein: CASRGVINTEAFF

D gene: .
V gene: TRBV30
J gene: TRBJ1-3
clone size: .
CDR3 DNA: TGTGCCTGGAATCCCGGGCTGGGAAACACCATATATTTT
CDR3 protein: CAWNPGLGNTIYF

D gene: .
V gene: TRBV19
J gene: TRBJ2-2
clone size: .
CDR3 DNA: TGTGCCAGTAGTATGTTCGGGGGCACCGGGGAGCTGTTTTTT
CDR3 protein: CASSMFGGTGELFF

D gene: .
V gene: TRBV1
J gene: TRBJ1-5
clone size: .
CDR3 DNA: TGCACCAGCAGCCAAGATTCAGGGACAGAGATTAATCAGCCCCAGCATTTT
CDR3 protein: CTSSQDSGTEINQPQHF

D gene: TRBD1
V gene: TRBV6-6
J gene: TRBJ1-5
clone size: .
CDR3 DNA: TGTGCCAGCAATCCCGGGACAGGGGGCGCTTATCAGCCCCAGCATTTT
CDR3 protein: CASNPGTGGAYQPQHF

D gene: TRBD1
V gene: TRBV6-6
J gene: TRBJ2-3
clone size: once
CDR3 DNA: TGTGCCAGCACCGGACAGGGGACAGATACGCAGTATTTT
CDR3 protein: CASTGQGTDTQYF

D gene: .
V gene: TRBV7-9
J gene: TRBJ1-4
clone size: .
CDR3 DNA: TGTGCCAGCAGCTTCGGGGGGCCGAGTAATGAAAAACTGTTTTTT
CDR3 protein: CASSFGGPSNEKLFF

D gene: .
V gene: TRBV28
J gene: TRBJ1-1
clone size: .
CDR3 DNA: TGTGCCAGCAGTATAGGGTCTCGCCGGGAAGCTTTCTTT
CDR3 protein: CASSIGSRREAFF

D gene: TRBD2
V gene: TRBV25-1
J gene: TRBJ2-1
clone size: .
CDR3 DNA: TGTGCCAGCAGTACTAGCGGGGGGGCCTTCAATGAGCAGTTCTTC
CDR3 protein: CASSTSGGAFNEQFF

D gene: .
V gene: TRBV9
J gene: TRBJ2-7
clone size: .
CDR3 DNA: TGTGCCAGCAGCGTAGAATGGGGAGAGCAGTACTTC
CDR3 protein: CASSVEWGEQYF

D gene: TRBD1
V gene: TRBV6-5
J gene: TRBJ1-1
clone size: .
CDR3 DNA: TGTGCCACACCGGGACAGGCCCAAACAGAAGCTTTCTTT
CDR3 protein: CATPGQAQTEAFF

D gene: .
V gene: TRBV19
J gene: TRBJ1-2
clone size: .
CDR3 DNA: TGTGCCAGTAGTATGGACACATGGAGAAGATACTCTGGCTACACCTTC
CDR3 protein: CASSMDTWRRYSGYTF

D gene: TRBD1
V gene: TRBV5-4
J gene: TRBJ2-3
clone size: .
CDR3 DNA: TGTGCCAGCAGCTTGGGACAGGGGACGACAGATACGCAGTATTTT
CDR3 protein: CASSLGQGTTDTQYF

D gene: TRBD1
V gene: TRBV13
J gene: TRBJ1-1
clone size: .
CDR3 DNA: TGTGCCAGCAGTCCAGAGGGACAGGTGAACACTGAAGCTTTCTTT
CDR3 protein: CASSPEGQVNTEAFF

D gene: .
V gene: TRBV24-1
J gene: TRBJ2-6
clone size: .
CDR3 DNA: TGTGCCACCAGCCTGGGCGGTTCTGGGGCCAACGTCCTGACTTTC
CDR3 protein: CATSLGGSGANVLTF

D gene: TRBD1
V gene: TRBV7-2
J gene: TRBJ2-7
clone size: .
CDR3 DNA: TGTGCCAGCAGCACCCGGACAGGGGGCTACGAGCAGTACTTC
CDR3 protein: CASSTRTGGYEQYF

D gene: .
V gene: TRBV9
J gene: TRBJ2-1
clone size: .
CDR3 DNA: TGTGCCAGCAGCGCTTCTGCTAGCGTTGAGCAGTTCTTC
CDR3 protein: CASSASASVEQFF

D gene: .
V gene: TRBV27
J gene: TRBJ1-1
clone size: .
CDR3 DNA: TGTGCCAGCAGCAGACACGGAGGGGCAGCTTTCTTT
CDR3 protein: CASSRHGGAAFF

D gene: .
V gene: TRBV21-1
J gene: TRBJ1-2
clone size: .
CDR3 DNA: TGTGCCAGCAGCAAAGCGGGGACTGTTAACTATGGCTACACCTTC
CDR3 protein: CASSKAGTVNYGYTF

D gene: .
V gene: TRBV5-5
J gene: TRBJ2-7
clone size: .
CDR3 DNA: TGTGCCAGCAGTGGGAGGACCCTTAGCTCCTACGAGCAGTACTTC
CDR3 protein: CASSGRTLSSYEQYF

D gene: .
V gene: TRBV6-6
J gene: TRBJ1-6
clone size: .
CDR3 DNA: TGTGCCAGCAGTCCGATAGGGAGTGGGAATTCACCCCTCCACTTT
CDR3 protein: CASSPIGSGNSPLHF

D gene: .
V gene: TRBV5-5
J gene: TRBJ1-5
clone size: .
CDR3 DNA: TGTGCCAGCAGCTTGCAGAATAGCAATCAGCCCCAGCATTTT
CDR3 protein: CASSLQNSNQPQHF

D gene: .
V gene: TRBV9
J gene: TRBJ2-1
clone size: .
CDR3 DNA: TGTGCCAGCAGCGTAAAGGGGGGGTACAATGAGCAGTTCTTC
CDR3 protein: CASSVKGGYNEQFF